This T cell receptor beta chain originates from a study of CXCR3-negative and CXCR3-positive naive CD8 T cells. Study-wide points: Naive cells, whether CXCR3-negative or CXCR3-positive, had similar TRBV-TRBJ usage, while memory cells differed. When CXCR3-positive naive cells were set against CXCR3-negative naive cells, the former had more hydrophobic TRB CDR3s.

The CDR3 extends over 15 amino acids. CDR1 SGHAT and CDR2 FQDESV come from the germline V gene (reference sequence). With respect to this clonotype: Its specificity is unknown.

5' RACE that incorporated UMI labels was used to prepare the TRB cDNA libraries. TCRdb reprocessed the 5' RACE reads and stores each CDR3 protein as one record, lacking DNA. The sample totals fewer than 55,000 distinct CDR3 sequences. Naive CD8+ T cells showed a CD45RO-CCR7+CD27+CD95- phenotype. The sequenced sample consisted of naive CXCR3- CD8+ T cells from blood. The subset denotes: CD45RO-CCR7+CD27+CD95- naive CD8+ T cells lacking CXCR3 (TNR3-). The chain couples TRBV11-1 to TRBJ2-1; no DNA is available, so the TRBD2 call from TCRdb remains unchecked. The receptor was isolated from a human donor in good health. Some clones in this sample may be carry-over from other donors' samples. The CDR3: CASSLIEGLYNEQFF.